This T cell receptor beta chain was obtained from a study of shared clonotypes between healthy human individuals. CDR3 length: 13 residues. CDR1 SGHTA and CDR2 FQGNSA come from the germline V gene. V was trimmed by 5 bases and J by 3 bases, leaving 8 bases between them. Remarks on this clone: Its antigen is not known.

Produced via immunoSEQ multiplex PCR; TCRdb's table is partial and in-frame only. The sample carries 2 million to 2.5 million clones, almost 96% recorded once. General study findings and limits: Some naive CD4 clonotypes, about 5%, turned up in common across several donors.

The specimen sequenced was naive CD4+ T cells sorted from blood. Subset of the sample: CD45RA+ positively selected. The rearrangement joins TRBV7-2 to TRBJ1-5; D not certain. This clonotype was obtained from a man in his late teens or twenties in good health. CDR3 nucleotide sequence: TGTGCCAGCAGCCCGCAGGCCAATCAGCCCCAGCATTTT. As protein: CASSPQANQPQHF.